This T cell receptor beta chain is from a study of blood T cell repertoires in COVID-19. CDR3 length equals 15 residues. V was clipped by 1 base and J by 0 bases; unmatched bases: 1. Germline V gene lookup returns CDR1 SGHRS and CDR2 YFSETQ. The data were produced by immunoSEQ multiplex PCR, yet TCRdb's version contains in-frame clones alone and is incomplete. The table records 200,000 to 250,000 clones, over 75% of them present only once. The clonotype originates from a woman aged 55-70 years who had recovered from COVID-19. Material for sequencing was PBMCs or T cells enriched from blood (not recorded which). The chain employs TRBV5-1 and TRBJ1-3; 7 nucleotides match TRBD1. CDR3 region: CASSLSGGSGNTIYF. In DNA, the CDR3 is TGCGCCAGCAGCTTGTCAGGGGGCTCTGGAAACACCATATATTTT.